This TCR beta chain was identified during a study of blood T cell repertoires in COVID-19. Clones were read by immunoSEQ multiplex PCR, and TCRdb kept only the in-frame ones, dropping some. There are roughly 160,000 clones in the sample; about four fifths occur only once, and roughly 11% lies in the top ten. Germline V gene lookup returns CDR1 MDHEN and CDR2 SYDVKM. V was cut by 7 bases and J by 7 bases, with 13 bases left in between. The CDR3 loop spans 12 amino acids. Sequencing input: PBMCs or T cells enriched from blood (not recorded which). This chain joins TRBV28 and TRBJ1-2; TRBD1 might be the D (6 bases). This TCR was recovered from a man between 50 and 59 years old who had recovered from COVID-19. The CDR3 nucleotides read TGTGCCAGCACCGATGCAGGGGCTGGCTACACCTTC. Amino acid sequence: CASTDAGAGYTF.